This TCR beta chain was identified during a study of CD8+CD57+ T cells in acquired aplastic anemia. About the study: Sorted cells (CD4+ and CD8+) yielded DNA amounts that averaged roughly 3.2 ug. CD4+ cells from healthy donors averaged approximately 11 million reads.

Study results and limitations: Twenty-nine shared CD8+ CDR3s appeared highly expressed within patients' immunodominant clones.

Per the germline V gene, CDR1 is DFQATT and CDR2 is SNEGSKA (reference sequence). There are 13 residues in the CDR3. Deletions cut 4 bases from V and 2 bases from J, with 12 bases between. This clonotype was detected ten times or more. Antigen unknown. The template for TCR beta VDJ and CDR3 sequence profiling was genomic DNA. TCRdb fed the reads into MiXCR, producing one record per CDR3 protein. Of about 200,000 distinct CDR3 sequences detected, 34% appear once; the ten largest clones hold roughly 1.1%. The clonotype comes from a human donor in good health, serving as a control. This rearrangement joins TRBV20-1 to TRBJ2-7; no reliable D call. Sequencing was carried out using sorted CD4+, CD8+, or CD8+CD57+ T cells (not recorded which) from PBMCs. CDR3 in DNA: TGCAGTGCTACTTCCCCCATAGCCTACGAGCAGTACTTC. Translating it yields CSATSPIAYEQYF.